This T cell receptor (beta chain) was identified during a study of cytomegalovirus exposure and HLA in healthy donors. General observations from the study: Whilst most TCR sequences proved rare, a subset of public TCRs occurred across many donors. In the analysis, some V segments, TRBV6-2 and TRBV6-3 included, were excluded as indistinguishable. V- and J-gene trimming of TCR beta was linked (in a later analysis) to a missense DCLRE1C variant.

The PCR contained 60 Vbeta and 13 Jbeta primers. TCRdb keeps only in-frame clones here, not all; method: immunoSEQ multiplex PCR. The sample shows roughly 100,000 clones, about four fifths of them seen only once. Participants comprised healthy donors of bone marrow. Trimming cost V 1 base and J 2 bases, with 9 bases left between them. Germline V CDR1 and CDR2: LNHNV, YYDKDF (reference sequence). The CDR3 length is 14 residues. As to this clone: What it binds is unknown.

V is TRBV15 and J is TRBJ2-7; a possible D gene is TRBD1 (6 bases). The source of this sequence is a man aged 25 to 40 in good health and CMV-seronegative. The source material was PBMCs. DNA for the CDR3: TGTGCCACCAGCAGAGCCAGGGGCACCTACGAGCAGTACTTC. Protein product: CATSRARGTYEQYF.